This T cell receptor beta chain was obtained from a study of T cell repertoires in cytomegalovirus infection. Whole-study results and caveats: HLA-C-restricted CMV clonotypes gave the most frequent clonotype in two of eight donors.

The CDR3 loop spans 17 amino acids. Trimming removed 5 bases from V and 2 bases from J, with 22 bases in between. CDR1 and CDR2 from the germline V gene are LNHDA and SQIVND (reference sequence). TCRdb redid the calling of the reads with MiXCR, one entry per CDR3 protein. Among hundreds of thousands of distinct CDR3 sequences listed, around 11% were seen once. For this clonotype: Its antigen is currently unknown.

This sequence joins TRBV19 and TRBJ2-7; no clear D gene. The source material was PBMCs. The clonotype comes from a human donor in good health (CMV status not recorded). Some clones in this sample may be carry-over from other donors' samples. CDR3 loop: CASSAQAGSVAPYEQYF. The DNA of the CDR3 is TGTGCCAGTAGTGCCCAAGCCGGATCCGTTGCCCCCTACGAGCAGTACTTC.